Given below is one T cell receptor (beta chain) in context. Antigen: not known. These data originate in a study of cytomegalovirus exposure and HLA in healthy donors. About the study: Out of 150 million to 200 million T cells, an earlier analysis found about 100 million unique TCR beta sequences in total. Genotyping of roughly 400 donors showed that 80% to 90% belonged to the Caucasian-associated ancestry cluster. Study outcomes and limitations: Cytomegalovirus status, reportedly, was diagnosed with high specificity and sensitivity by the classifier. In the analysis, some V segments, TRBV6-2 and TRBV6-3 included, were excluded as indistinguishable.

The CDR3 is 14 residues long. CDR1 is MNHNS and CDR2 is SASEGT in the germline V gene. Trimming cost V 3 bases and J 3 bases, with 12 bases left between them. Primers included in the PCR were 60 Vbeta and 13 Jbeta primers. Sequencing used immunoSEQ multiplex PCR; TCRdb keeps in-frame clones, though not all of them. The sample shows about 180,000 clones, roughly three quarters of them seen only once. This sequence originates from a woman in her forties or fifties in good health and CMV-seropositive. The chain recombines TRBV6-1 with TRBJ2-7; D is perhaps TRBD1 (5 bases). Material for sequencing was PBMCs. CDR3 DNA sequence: TGTGCCAGCAGTGAGGCCCAGGGTAACTACGAGCAGTACTTC. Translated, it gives CASSEAQGNYEQYF.